The clone carrying this TCR beta chain came up once. Some clones are missing from TCRdb's copy, which holds only in-frame ones; the method was immunoSEQ multiplex PCR. This sample carries hundreds of thousands of clones, around 87% of them seen once, and the ten largest clones take roughly 4.3%. This CDR3 comprises 17 residues. Germline V gene sequence: CDR1 MDHEN, CDR2 SYDVKM. V gave up 7 bases and J gave up 5 bases; unmatched junction bases: 20. The entry originates in a study of blood T cell repertoires in COVID-19. Study summary: Sources were T cells, B-cell-depleted T cells, or PBMCs; the material itself was cDNA or gDNA.

Residents of about two dozen US areas, aged about 18 to 89 years, made up the participants. Participant-given clinical history determined each cohort assignment. The receptor was derived from a woman aged 18-35 years with acute COVID-19. Sequencing was done on a sample of PBMCs or T cells enriched from blood (not recorded which). V and J are TRBV28 and TRBJ2-7; 7 positions match TRBD2. CDR3 sequence: CASITHVGGSRRDEQYF. The CDR3 nucleotides are TGTGCCAGCATTACTCACGTAGGCGGGAGTAGAAGGGACGAGCAGTACTTC.